These 28 T cell receptor beta chains came from one sample sequenced in a study of cytomegalovirus exposure and HLA in healthy donors. With 60 Vbeta and 13 Jbeta primers, the PCR was carried out. Here immunoSEQ multiplex PCR was the method, and the copy in TCRdb shows in-frame clones only, minus some. The table lists roughly 190,000 clones, 79% of them singletons. Sample: PBMCs. The source is a woman aged 45-60 years in good health and CMV-seronegative.

The CDR3 DNA is TGTGCCAGCAGCCGCCGGACGGACTATGAAGCTTTCTTT. Encoded protein: CASSRRTDYEAFF. The rearrangement links TRBV7-9 to TRBJ1-1, with D uncertain. CDR1 and CDR2 (germline): SEHNR, FQNEAQ (reference sequence). Trimming cost V 5 bases and J 7 bases, with 14 bases left between them. This CDR3 comprises 13 residues.

This clone was seen only once. V and J are TRBV27 and TRBJ2-1; 7 nucleotides match TRBD2. CDR1 and CDR2 from the germline V gene are MNHEY and SMNVEV (reference sequence). J gave up 4 bases and V 6 bases, and 6 bases lay outside the gene matches. This CDR3 contains 14 residues. CDR3 nucleotides: TGTGCCAGCAGGGATAGCGGGCTTTACAATGAGCAGTTCTTC. Translating gives CASRDSGLYNEQFF.

V usage is TRBV27 and J usage is TRBJ2-1; no clear D gene. CDR1 is MNHEY, CDR2 SMNVEV, per germline (reference sequence). The CDR3 runs 11 residues. V gave up 5 bases and J gave up 3 bases, with 2 bases separating them. The CDR3 region has the DNA TGTGCCAGCAGTCGCTACAATGAGCAGTTCTTC. Amino acid sequence: CASSRYNEQFF.

In regard to this clone: Distinct nucleotide sequences in the sample also encode this CDR3. The chain uses TRBV28 and TRBJ1-2; D is ambiguous. The V gene's germline CDR1 is MDHEN and CDR2 SYDVKM. Trimming shortened V by 6 bases and J by 2 bases, and 4 bases separated the two germline ends. The CDR3 covers 11 residues. This CDR3 reads CASSQNYGYTF. CDR3 sequence (DNA): TGTGCCAGCAGCCAAAACTATGGCTACACCTTC.

The chain uses TRBV6-5 and TRBJ1-6; D call uncertain. The CDR3 covers 12 residues. Looked up from germline, CDR1 is MNHEY and CDR2 is SVGAGI. Trimming stripped 3 bases from V and 7 bases from J, with 4 bases between. The CDR3 here is CASSYINSPLHF. The CDR3 DNA sequence: TGTGCCAGCAGTTATATCAATTCACCCCTCCACTTT.

The genes are TRBV28 and TRBJ1-6; D is unresolved. V shed 8 bases and J shed 7 bases, with 18 bases lying between them. The CDR3 runs 15 residues. Germline assignment: CDR1 MDHEN and CDR2 SYDVKM. As DNA, the CDR3 is TGTGCCAGCGTTCCGGATAGATCTAGAAATTCACCCCTCCACTTT. Its protein product is CASVPDRSRNSPLHF.

The rearrangement uses TRBV5-5 and TRBJ1-1; D perhaps matches TRBD1 (6 bases). The germline V and J ends were trimmed by 4 bases and 8 bases, with 15 bases remaining between them. The CDR3 extends over 13 amino acids. Germline values: CDR1 SGHKS, CDR2 YYEKEE (reference sequence). CDR3 bases: TGTGCCAGCAGCGCCTTTGTTGGGGGCGAAGCTTTCTTT. This sequence encodes CASSAFVGGEAFF.

The V call is TRBV28, the J call TRBJ1-4; TRBD1 matches 8 bases. Per the germline V gene, CDR1 is MDHEN and CDR2 is SYDVKM. The trim removed 4 bases at V and 0 bases at J, leaving 10 bases unmatched. The CDR3 is 18 residues long. In DNA, the CDR3 is TGTGCCAGCAGTTCGCCAGGGGGCGAAGGTTCAACTAATGAAAAACTGTTTTTT. It encodes CASSSPGGEGSTNEKLFF.

The rearrangement uses TRBV27 and TRBJ2-7, with 7 bases lining up with TRBD1. CDR3 length: 14 residues. CDR1 is MNHEY, CDR2 SMNVEV, per germline (reference sequence). V was pared by 3 bases and J by 1 base, with 3 bases of the junction left unmatched. The CDR3 reads CASSFGDRSYEQYF. The DNA of the CDR3 is TGTGCCAGCAGTTTCGGGGACAGATCCTACGAGCAGTACTTC.

This clone was found a few times. The rearrangement joins TRBV11-3 to TRBJ2-3; D gene unclear. CDR1 is SGHNT, CDR2 YENEEA, per germline. The CDR3 has 12 residues. V lost 6 bases and J lost 4, with 8 bases in between. CDR3 bases: TGTGCCAGCAGATTTAACTCAGATACGCAGTATTTT. It translates to CASRFNSDTQYF.

The chain is built from TRBV6-5 and TRBJ2-5; tentative D call: TRBD1 (6 bases). This CDR3 contains 13 residues. Per germline, CDR1 MNHEY and CDR2 SVGAGI. V was cut by 6 bases and J by 1 base, with 9 bases left in between. The CDR3 DNA reads as TGTGCCAGCAGCCAGGGGTCCCAAGAGACCCAGTACTTC. This sequence encodes CASSQGSQETQYF.

The chain joins TRBV10-3 to TRBJ1-2; 7 nucleotides agree with TRBD1. Germline V gives CDR1 ENHRY, CDR2 SYGVKD. The CDR3 runs 17 residues. V shed 0 bases and J 7 bases; nucleotides not matched to a gene: 14. The CDR3 loop reads CAISESGTGGGSRGYTF. The CDR3 DNA reads as TGTGCCATCAGTGAGTCCGGGACCGGAGGGGGCAGCCGTGGCTACACCTTC.

CDR3 in DNA: TGCGCCAGCAGTGAAACAGGGGGCGTTGATTCACCCCTCCACTTT. This sequence encodes CASSETGGVDSPLHF. The rearrangement joins TRBV10-2 to TRBJ1-6; 9 bases map to TRBD1. The junction had 5 bases not matched to a gene; V was cut back by 3 bases and J by 8 bases. Germline CDR1 WSHSY, CDR2 SAAADI. The CDR3 totals 15 residues.

The V call is TRBV7-3, the J call TRBJ1-2; TRBD1 matches at 8 bases. CDR3 length equals 13 residues. The V gene's germline CDR1 is SGHTA and CDR2 FQGTGA. V lost 5 bases, J lost 4 bases, and 3 bases stayed unmatched. This chain's CDR3 is CASSPGQGYGYTF. The DNA for the CDR3 is TGTGCCAGCAGCCCCGGACAGGGCTATGGCTACACCTTC.

The rearrangement joins TRBV12-5 to TRBJ2-5; 13 bases line up with TRBD2. The trim removed 7 bases at V and 0 bases at J, leaving 11 bases unmatched. The CDR3 covers 18 residues. Looked up from germline, CDR1 is LGHNT and CDR2 is FRNRAP. The chain's CDR3 is CASALGLAGVGYQETQYF. Here the CDR3 DNA reads TGTGCTAGTGCCTTAGGACTAGCGGGAGTTGGGTACCAAGAGACCCAGTACTTC.

The chain carries TRBV29-1 and TRBJ2-7; 7 bases agree with TRBD1. The CDR3 length is 11 residues. Per the germline V gene, CDR1 is SQVTM and CDR2 is ANQGSEA. V lost 6 bases, J lost 3 bases, and 2 bases stayed unmatched. DNA of the CDR3: TGCAGCGTCGGACAGGACTACGAGCAGTACTTC. Its protein is CSVGQDYEQYF.

With regard to this clone: At one of its ends the junction is not consistent with the germline gene, which may arise from a read error. The V and J genes are TRBV7-9 and TRBJ1-5; 7 nucleotides line up with TRBD1. The CDR3 is made up of 14 amino acids. Germline CDR1 SEHNR, CDR2 FQNEAQ (reference sequence). The CDR3 sequence: CSSSPGGLNQPQHF. The CDR3 DNA reads TGTTCCAGCAGCCCAGGGGGATTGAATCAGCCCCAGCATTTT. The variable domain in full, completed from reference TRBV7-9 and TRBJ1-5, reads DTGVSQNPRHKITKRGQNVTFRCDPISEHNRLYWYRQTLGQGPEFLTYFQNEAQLEKSRLLSDRFSAERPKGSFSTLEIQRTEQGDSAMYLCSSSPGGLNQPQHFGDGTRLSIL.

Concerning this clone: Additional DNA sequences in this sample encode the identical CDR3. V usage is TRBV12-5 and J usage is TRBJ2-5, with 7 nucleotides matching TRBD1. V shed 1 base and J 1 base; nucleotides not matched to a gene: 6. This CDR3 has 16 residues. CDR1 and CDR2 from the germline V gene are LGHNT and FRNRAP. The CDR3 DNA reads TGTGCTAGTGGTTTGGGGGACAGAGCATCCCAAGAGACCCAGTACTTC. This encodes CASGLGDRASQETQYF.

The CDR3 loop is CASSRNGTGSDGYTF. Here the CDR3 DNA reads TGCGCCAGCAGTAGAAACGGGACAGGGTCCGATGGCTACACCTTC. The chain joins TRBV23-1 to TRBJ1-2, with 9 bases that match TRBD1. TRBV23-1 is labeled an ORF, and its function is uncertain. The CDR3 is 15 residues long. V was pared by 5 bases and J by 6 bases, with 10 bases of the junction left unmatched.

This clone was seen a handful of times. The rearrangement joins TRBV27 to TRBJ1-1; D remains unclear. V shed 2 bases and J shed 5 bases, with 9 bases lying between them. CDR1 MNHEY and CDR2 SMNVEV come from the germline V gene (reference sequence). The CDR3 is 13 residues long. In DNA, the CDR3 is TGTGCCAGCAGTTTAGCCCGGTTAACTGAAGCTTTCTTT. The encoded protein is CASSLARLTEAFF.

This chain links TRBV28 with TRBJ1-2; D uncertain. V lost 1 base and J 5 bases, leaving 8 bases between the germline ends. The CDR3 sequence is 13 residues long. Germline CDR1 and CDR2: MDHEN and SYDVKM. For the CDR3, the DNA is TGTGCCAGCAGTTTATTCGGCGGATATGGCTACACCTTC. Residues: CASSLFGGYGYTF.

There are a few counts of this clone. CDR3 protein: CASSLGGQGGHSPLHF. The CDR3 DNA is TGCGCCAGCAGCCTGGGGGGACAGGGGGGGCATTCACCCCTCCACTTT. The rearrangement links TRBV5-1 to TRBJ1-6, with TRBD1 identical over 11 bases. The germline V gene encodes CDR1 SGHRS and CDR2 YFSETQ. The CDR3 loop spans 16 amino acids. V lost 4 bases and J lost 8; bases outside the gene matches: 8.

The rearrangement links TRBV10-3 to TRBJ2-7, with 8 nucleotides matching TRBD2. With 5 bases clipped from V and 5 bases from J, the junction kept 8 bases outside the gene matches. The CDR3 loop spans 14 amino acids. Germline V gene lookup returns CDR1 ENHRY and CDR2 SYGVKD. CDR3 sequence reads: CAISFSGSLDEQYF. In DNA, the CDR3 is TGTGCCATCAGTTTCAGCGGGAGTCTCGACGAGCAGTACTTC.

The CDR3 region is CATSSRGPLFANTGELFF. CDR3 DNA sequence: TGTGCCACCAGCAGTCGAGGCCCTCTCTTCGCGAACACCGGGGAGCTGTTTTTT. This chain connects TRBV15 to TRBJ2-2; no definite D call. This CDR3 spans 18 amino acids. Germline V gene data show CDR1 as LNHNV and CDR2 as YYDKDF (reference sequence). The ends were cut back, 3 bases at V and 0 bases at J, with 17 bases in the middle. The whole variable domain, filled in from reference TRBV15 and TRBJ2-2, reads DAMVIQNPRYQVTQFGKPVTLSCSQTLNHNVMYWYQQKSSQAPKLLFHYYDKDFNNEADTPDNFQSRRPNTSFCFLDIRSPGLGDTAMYLCATSSRGPLFANTGELFFGEGSRLTVL.

The gene calls are TRBV7-9 and TRBJ2-1; the match to TRBD2 covers 9 bases. Germline assignment: CDR1 SEHNR and CDR2 FQNEAQ (reference sequence). V shed 4 bases and J 9 bases; nucleotides not matched to a gene: 10. The CDR3 is 15 amino acids. The CDR3 bases are TGTGCCAGCAGCTCCTGGGAAGCGGGGGGCCTTGAGCAGTTCTTC. As protein: CASSSWEAGGLEQFF.

The chain links TRBV28 to TRBJ2-5; a weak D match, TRBD1 (5 bases). The J call may be incorrect, as the DNA end agrees better with TRBJ2-7. Germline lookup yields CDR1 MDHEN and CDR2 SYDVKM. The CDR3 is 13 residues long. The CDR3 nucleotides are TGTGCCAGCAGCAATCCAGGGTCCGCCGAGCAGTACTTC. Residues: CASSNPGSAEQYF.

Only a few counts were recorded for this clone. The V gene is TRBV5-1, the J gene TRBJ1-2; 9 nucleotides agree with TRBD1. Germline CDR1 is SGHRS and CDR2 is YFSETQ. V shed 6 bases and J 5 bases; nucleotides not matched to a gene: 8. This CDR3 contains 14 residues. The DNA of the CDR3 is TGCGCCAGCAAACCTTCACAGGGGGCATATGGCTACACCTTC. Its protein product is CASKPSQGAYGYTF.

This chain links TRBV29-1 with TRBJ1-4, with TRBD1 matching over 9 bases. The CDR3 is 16 amino acids. Germline lookup yields CDR1 SQVTM and CDR2 ANQGSEA. V was clipped by 0 bases and J by 10 bases; unmatched bases: 12. CDR3 coding DNA: TGCAGCGTTGAAGACGCCAGGACAGGGGCGCGAGGAAAACTGTTTTTT. It yields the protein CSVEDARTGARGKLFF.